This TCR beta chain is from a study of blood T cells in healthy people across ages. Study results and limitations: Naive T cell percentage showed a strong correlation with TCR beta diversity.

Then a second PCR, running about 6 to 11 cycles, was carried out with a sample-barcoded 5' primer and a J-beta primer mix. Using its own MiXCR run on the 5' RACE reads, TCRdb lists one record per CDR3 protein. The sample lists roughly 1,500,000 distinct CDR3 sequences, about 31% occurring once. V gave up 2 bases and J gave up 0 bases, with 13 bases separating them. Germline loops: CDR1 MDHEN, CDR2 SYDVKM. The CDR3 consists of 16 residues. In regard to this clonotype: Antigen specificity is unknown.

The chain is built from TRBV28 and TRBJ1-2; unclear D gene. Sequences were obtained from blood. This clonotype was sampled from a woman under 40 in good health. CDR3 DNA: TGTGCCAGCAGTTTAAACGGTGTCAGATCTAACTATGGCTACACCTTC. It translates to CASSLNGVRSNYGYTF.